This paragraph covers one TCR beta chain sequence. This clone's antigen is unknown. It has no much larger one-base neighbor in the sample; base qualities were not kept. This sample was included in a study of blood T cell repertoires in COVID-19 (dated by TCRdb to 2020 to 2021). Background on the whole study: Collaborator samples came from the United States, Italy and Spain and covered acute and convalescent phases of COVID-19. The material from the prospective study consisted of cDNA or gDNA derived from T cells, B-cell-depleted T cells, or PBMCs. Deeply sampled blood TCRbeta repertoires from subjects exposed to, actively infected with, or recovered from COVID-19 were included in the dataset. The repertoires were released in a freely available public database meant as a resource for research on the immune response to SARS-CoV-2. The samples were drawn from two sources: the first 160 participants of the ongoing ImmuneRACE study, and 950 to 1,500 subjects contributed by 6 global collaborators. Nearly every sample came with metadata listing a de-identified subject ID, COVID-19 status, age in years and sex. Where available, HLA class I and class II types were obtained from metadata supplied by the sample provider rather than from assay-based typing.

The paper as a whole reports these results and caveats: How much clinical and demographic metadata was included differed by source and by participant, and the metadata was provided uncurated.

TCRbeta CDR3 regions were amplified from genomic DNA by means of the immunoSEQ Assay, a bias-controlled multiplex PCR. The original pipeline was this. Within the assay, amplification of reference gene primers was used to estimate how many nucleated cells each sample contained. Sequence reads were collapsed and filtered to measure the absolute abundance of every unique TCRbeta CDR3 rearrangement. Productive Simpson clonality was computed per sample as the square root of Simpson's diversity index over productive rearrangements. In its TCRdb copy, this immuneACCESS table keeps in-frame sequences only and misses some clones. Where compared with another copy, unresolved V genes explain less than half of these, and the others have no known cause. V and J calls and clone size are as listed in that table; D and trimming were resolved from the DNA. The sample records some 200,000 clones, about nine tenths of which are singletons. The leading ten clones occupy 3.5% to 4.5% of the sample.

The CDR3 numbers 12 residues from cysteine through phenylalanine. Only the CDR3 DNA stays, 36 bases, in frame from base 1. Participants in the prospective study were enrolled through a virtual design, were aged about 18 to 89 years, and lived in fewer than 30 United States geographic areas. In the prospective study, participants were assigned to cohorts based on the clinical history participants reported in a screening survey and a study questionnaire. In the prospective study, mobile phlebotomists collected whole blood, serum and a nasopharyngeal or oropharyngeal swab from each participant. Prospective study participants could optionally give additional blood draws and questionnaires over an approximately two-month period. Prospective study blood samples were shipped either frozen or at room temperature before DNA extraction.

The chain is assembled from TRBV21-1 and TRBJ2-7; whether TRBD2, the table's D call, matches the DNA was not checked. TRBV21-1 is noted as a pseudogene. This TCR came from a woman between 35 and 50 years old with acute COVID-19. Material: PBMCs or T cells enriched from blood (not recorded which). Here is the DNA: TGTGCCACCTATGAGGCCCTCCCCGAGCAGTACTTC. Its coded protein is CATYEALPEQYF.